This T cell receptor beta chain was captured in a study of CD8+ T cells in alopecia areata. Study-wide background: Treatment of the treated patients consisted of oral tofacitinib, 5 to 10 mg twice daily.

The junction had 8 bases not matched to a gene; V was cut back by 3 bases and J by 1 base. The CDR3 is 16 amino acids. Germline loops: CDR1 MDHEN, CDR2 SYDVKM. In regard to this clone: Its antigen is not known.

Alopecia areata patients gave lesional scalp punch biopsies and peripheral blood samples. Study-wide results and limits: Among patients, TCR sharing was less clear than in mice, a difference possibly due in part to HLA diversity in the patient population. Compared with normal scalp, lesional scalp had higher clonality and more expanded CD8+ clones. Among the cells sequenced in scalp samples are also the resident alphabeta T cells of normal skin.

Extracted RNA was reverse transcribed, and the resulting cDNA served as sequencing template. Method: immunoSEQ multiplex PCR; TCRdb's copy keeps in-frame clones and lacks some. Of about 12,000 clones detected, 60% appear once; the ten largest clones hold about a fifth. This TCR came from a human donor with alopecia areata. Input material: skin. This chain joins TRBV28 and TRBJ2-7; 8 bases are a match to TRBD2. Written as DNA, the CDR3 is TGTGCCAGCAGTTTTCATCTAGCGGGTTTATCCTACGAGCAGTACTTC. This encodes CASSFHLAGLSYEQYF.